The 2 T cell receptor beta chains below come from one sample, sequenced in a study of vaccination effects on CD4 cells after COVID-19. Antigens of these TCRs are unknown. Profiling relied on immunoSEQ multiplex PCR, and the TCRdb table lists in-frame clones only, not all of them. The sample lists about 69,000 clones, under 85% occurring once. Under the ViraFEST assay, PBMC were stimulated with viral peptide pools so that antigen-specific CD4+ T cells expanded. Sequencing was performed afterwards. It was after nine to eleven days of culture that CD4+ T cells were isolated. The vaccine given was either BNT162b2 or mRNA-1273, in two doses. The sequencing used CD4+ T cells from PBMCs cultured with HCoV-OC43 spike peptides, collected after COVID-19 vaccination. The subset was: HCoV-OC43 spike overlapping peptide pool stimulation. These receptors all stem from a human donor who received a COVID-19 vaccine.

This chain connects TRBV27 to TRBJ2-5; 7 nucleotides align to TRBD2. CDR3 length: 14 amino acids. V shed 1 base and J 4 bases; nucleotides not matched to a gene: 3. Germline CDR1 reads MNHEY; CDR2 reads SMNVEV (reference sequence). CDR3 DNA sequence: TGTGCCAGCAGTTTATGGGGGGGTCGAGAGACCCAGTACTTC. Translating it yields CASSLWGGRETQYF.

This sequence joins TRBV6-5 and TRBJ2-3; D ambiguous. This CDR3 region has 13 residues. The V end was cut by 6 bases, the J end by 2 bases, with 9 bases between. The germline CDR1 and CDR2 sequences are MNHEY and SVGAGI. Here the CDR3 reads CASRTPSTDTQYF. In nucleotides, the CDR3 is TGTGCCAGCAGAACGCCCTCCACAGATACGCAGTATTTT.